The 29 T cell receptor beta chains given below trace back to one sample, sequenced in a study of blood T cells in healthy people across ages. With a J-beta primer mix and a sample-barcoded 5' primer, a second PCR ran about 7 to 12 cycles. TCRdb re-derived calls from the 5' RACE reads in MiXCR, one entry per CDR3 protein. The sample consists of hundreds of thousands of distinct CDR3 sequences, approximately 25% of them appearing once. The same data also contributed to another study, on T cells of mothers and their children.

Sequencing input: blood. The receptor source for this set is a boy younger than 18 in good health.

This rearrangement joins TRBV14 to TRBJ1-1, with 9 bases aligning to TRBD1. The V segment lost 3 bases and the J segment 4 bases; nucleotides outside the gene matches: 9. This CDR3 comprises 16 residues. The germline V gene has CDR1 SGHDN and CDR2 FVKESK. CDR3 in amino acids: CASSQRRGQGPTEAFF. CDR3 bases: TGTGCCAGCAGCCAGCGGAGGGGACAGGGACCCACTGAAGCTTTCTTT.

The CDR3 loop reads CASSDSRETGELFF. The DNA of the CDR3 is TGTGCCAGCAGTGACTCTAGGGAGACCGGGGAGCTGTTTTTT. This chain connects TRBV6-4 to TRBJ2-2, with D tentatively TRBD2 (5 bases). The V and J ends lost 0 bases and 5 bases respectively, with 7 bases between them. In germline, CDR1 is MRHNA, CDR2 SNTAGT. CDR3 length: 14 amino acids.

The V and J genes are TRBV5-1 and TRBJ2-5; TRBD2 is a possible D gene (6 bases). CDR1 SGHRS and CDR2 YFSETQ come from the germline V gene. The CDR3 length is 15 residues. The V and J ends lost 0 bases and 5 bases respectively, with 14 bases between them. CDR3 in DNA: TGCGCCAGCAGCTTGGATCCGGGACTGAGGGAGACCCAGTACTTC. It specifies CASSLDPGLRETQYF.

This clonotype was picked up a small number of times. The J gene is TRBJ2-7, the V gene TRBV12-3 or TRBV12-4, with D possibly matching TRBD1 (5 bases). Trimming cost V 7 bases and J 2 bases, with 15 bases left between them. CDR3 length equals 14 residues. CDR3 sequence reads: CASTKGLDPYEQYF. The DNA for the CDR3 is TGTGCCAGCACCAAGGGGCTAGATCCCTACGAGCAGTACTTC.

This chain joins TRBV4-2 and TRBJ2-1, with 9 bases that match TRBD2. The closer fit of TRBJ2-7 to the DNA end suggests the J call may be wrong. The germline V gene encodes CDR1 LGHNA and CDR2 YNFKEQ. This CDR3 region has 15 residues. The CDR3 is CASSQVAGVPNEQYF. The CDR3 DNA reads as TGTGCCAGCAGCCAAGTAGCGGGAGTACCAAACGAGCAGTACTTC.

In DNA, the CDR3 is TGTGCCAGCAGTTTCAATATGCGGCAGAACTATGGCTACACCTTC. Amino acids: CASSFNMRQNYGYTF. The chain uses TRBV12-3 or TRBV12-4 and TRBJ1-2; the D is unclear. There are 15 residues in the CDR3. Trimming removed 3 bases at V and 2 bases at J, with 13 bases between.

This clonotype was seen only a few times. The rearrangement uses TRBV5-4 and TRBJ2-5; 8 bases agree with TRBD1. Germline V gene data show CDR1 as SGHNT and CDR2 as YYREEE (reference sequence). V was pared by 6 bases and J by 2 bases, with 3 bases of the junction left unmatched. The CDR3 covers 13 residues. Here the CDR3 DNA reads TGTGCCAGCAACCGGGACAGGCAAGAGACCCAGTACTTC. Residues: CASNRDRQETQYF.

This clonotype was counted between two and nine times. The chain combines TRBV20-1 with TRBJ1-4, with 7 bases aligning to TRBD1. The CDR3 totals 14 residues. V lost 5 bases, J lost 0 bases, and 3 bases stayed unmatched. The germline V gene encodes CDR1 DFQATT and CDR2 SNEGSKA (reference sequence). Here the CDR3 DNA reads TGCAGTGCTCATGGGACAGCAACTAATGAAAAACTGTTTTTT. Amino acid sequence: CSAHGTATNEKLFF.

This chain uses TRBV6-1 with TRBJ2-7; a weak D match, TRBD1 (6 bases). The germline V gene encodes CDR1 MNHNS and CDR2 SASEGT. V was cut by 7 bases and J by 9 bases, with 31 bases left in between. This CDR3 is 17 amino acids long. The CDR3 spells CASNLELNGTPVRGQYF. Written as DNA, the CDR3 is TGTGCCAGCAACCTAGAGTTGAACGGGACACCGGTTCGGGGGCAGTACTTC.

This clonotype was seen once. The rearrangement uses TRBV4-2 and TRBJ2-4; either TRBD1 or TRBD2 may fit D (5 bases each). The CDR3 has 19 amino acids. CDR1 and CDR2 (germline): LGHNA, YNFKEQ. V was pared by 1 base and J by 2 bases, with 21 bases between. CDR3 in amino acids: CASSQGMGPQGAPKNIQYF. CDR3 DNA: TGTGCCAGCAGCCAAGGCATGGGACCCCAAGGGGCTCCCAAAAACATTCAGTACTTC.

This clonotype was seen more than once but under ten times. This chain joins TRBV28 and TRBJ1-4; perhaps TRBD1 as D (6 bases). The CDR3 spans 16 residues. Between the trimmed V and J ends, which lost 6 bases and 1 base, there was a span of 15 bases. Germline CDR1 and CDR2: MDHEN and SYDVKM. The CDR3 region is CASRGAGYRTNEKLFF. The CDR3 DNA sequence: TGTGCCAGCAGGGGGGCAGGGTACCGAACTAATGAAAAACTGTTTTTT.

V usage is TRBV4-3 and J usage is TRBJ2-1, with TRBD2 matching over 9 bases. CDR3 size: 17 residues. The germline CDR1 and CDR2 sequences are LGHNA and YSLEER. V was clipped by 0 bases and J by 7 bases; unmatched bases: 10. In nucleotides, the CDR3 is TGCGCCAGCAGCCAAGATGGGTCTAGCGGGATGATGAATGAGCAGTTCTTC. Protein sequence: CASSQDGSSGMMNEQFF.

The V call is TRBV28, the J call TRBJ2-3, with D uncertain. CDR3 length equals 15 residues. Per germline, CDR1 MDHEN and CDR2 SYDVKM. Trimming shortened V by 2 bases and J by 4 bases, and 13 bases separated the two germline ends. The CDR3 sequence: CASSLLGPPPDTQYF. As DNA, the CDR3 is TGTGCCAGCAGTTTACTGGGCCCCCCCCCAGATACGCAGTATTTT.

Only a few counts were recorded for this clonotype. V gene TRBV2 combines with J gene TRBJ1-2; no firm D call. Trimming took 6 bases from V and 6 from J, leaving 8 bases between them. CDR3 length: 11 amino acids. CDR1 and CDR2 (germline): SNHLY, FYNNEI. CDR3 in amino acids: CASRPINGYTF. The CDR3 DNA sequence: TGTGCCAGCAGGCCGATAAATGGCTACACCTTC.

This clonotype turned up a few times. The gene calls are TRBV3-1 and TRBJ2-7; 7 nucleotides match TRBD1. Germline assignment: CDR1 LGHDT and CDR2 YNNKEL (reference sequence). J was trimmed by 2 bases and V by 5 bases; bases with no gene match: 18. This CDR3 comprises 18 residues. The CDR3 DNA is TGTGCCAGCAGCAGCAACTTCAACACCGGGACAGAGACCTACGAGCAGTACTTC. Protein: CASSSNFNTGTETYEQYF.

The chain has TRBV5-1 and TRBJ2-5; TRBD2 matches at 10 bases. The trim removed 0 bases at V and 0 bases at J, leaving 8 bases unmatched. The CDR3 totals 18 residues. CDR1 and CDR2 from the germline V gene are SGHRS and YFSETQ. CDR3 in DNA: TGCGCCAGCAGCTTGGTGGCTAGCGGGGGCCCGTACCAAGAGACCCAGTACTTC. Translation gives CASSLVASGGPYQETQYF.

The sample holds a few counts of this clonotype. The rearrangement joins TRBV20-1 to TRBJ2-3, with D possibly matching TRBD2 (6 bases). The CDR3 is made up of 14 amino acids. V lost 6 bases to trimming and J lost 0 bases, with 13 bases between them. The germline gives CDR1 DFQATT, CDR2 SNEGSKA (reference sequence). CDR3 residues: CSATGRGSTDTQYF. CDR3 DNA sequence: TGCAGTGCAACAGGACGGGGGAGCACAGATACGCAGTATTTT.

The chain uses TRBV12-3 or TRBV12-4 and TRBJ2-3; 7 nucleotides align to TRBD2. The CDR3 has 13 residues. V lost 8 bases and J lost 6; bases outside the gene matches: 8. The CDR3: CASSAGVEDTQYF. CDR3 sequence (DNA): TGTGCCAGCTCGGCGGGGGTGGAGGATACGCAGTATTTT.

This rearrangement joins TRBV6-4 to TRBJ2-1, with TRBD2 matching over 11 bases. J gave up 10 bases and V 4 bases, and 9 bases lay outside the gene matches. The CDR3 totals 15 residues. Looked up from germline, CDR1 is MRHNA and CDR2 is SNTAGT. The chain's CDR3 is CASSGSTSGEDEQFF. Here the CDR3 DNA reads TGTGCCAGCAGTGGCTCGACTAGCGGGGAGGACGAGCAGTTCTTC.

The genes are TRBV6-1 and TRBJ1-3; D gene ambiguous. Germline values: CDR1 MNHNS, CDR2 SASEGT. The ends were cut back, 6 bases at V and 4 bases at J, with 19 bases in the middle. CDR3 length: 16 amino acids. In DNA form, the CDR3 reads TGTGCCAGCAGCTTCGGCGGCGACTTCGCCGGAAACACCATATATTTT. It specifies CASSFGGDFAGNTIYF.

This chain uses TRBV5-1 with TRBJ2-3; D call uncertain. The CDR3 sequence is 15 residues long. The V end lost 3 bases, the J end lost 2 bases, and 13 bases lay between the germline ends. The germline CDR1 and CDR2 sequences are SGHRS and YFSETQ. The CDR3 coding sequence is TGCGCCAGCAGCTCTGACGCCGTTCCCACAGATACGCAGTATTTT. Translation: CASSSDAVPTDTQYF.

The V and J genes are TRBV3-1 and TRBJ2-5, with D perhaps matching TRBD1 (6 bases). Trimming pared 0 bases from V and 3 bases from J, leaving 11 bases between. Germline lookup yields CDR1 LGHDT and CDR2 YNNKEL (reference sequence). The CDR3 loop spans 15 amino acids. The CDR3 coding sequence is TGTGCCAGCAGCCAAGAAGTGGCAGGGGAAGAGACCCAGTACTTC. This translates into CASSQEVAGEETQYF.

This chain links TRBV6-5 with TRBJ1-4; no firm D call. V was clipped by 0 bases and J by 3 bases, with 14 bases between them. Germline CDR1 is MNHEY and CDR2 is SVGAGI. The CDR3 is 17 residues long. The CDR3 DNA is TGTGCCAGCAGTTACTCGCCTTGGGCAGCCGCTAATGAAAAACTGTTTTTT. It encodes CASSYSPWAAANEKLFF.

The chain is built from TRBV7-9 and TRBJ2-7; the D gene is possibly TRBD2 (5 bases). This CDR3 comprises 13 residues. The V end lost 3 bases, the J end lost 1 base, and 7 bases lay between the germline ends. CDR1 is SEHNR, CDR2 FQNEAQ, per germline (reference sequence). The CDR3 here is CASSFSESYEQYF. CDR3 DNA sequence: TGTGCCAGCAGCTTTAGCGAGTCCTACGAGCAGTACTTC.

The CDR3 is CASSPTGGSRYEQYF. The CDR3 nucleotides read TGCGCCAGCAGCCCAACGGGCGGGAGCAGGTACGAGCAGTACTTC. The rearrangement links TRBV5-1 to TRBJ2-7, with 7 bases identical to TRBD2. V dropped 4 bases and J dropped 4; count of bases not matched to a gene: 11. The germline V gene has CDR1 SGHRS and CDR2 YFSETQ. This CDR3 spans 15 amino acids.

In this sample, this clonotype turned up many times. This rearrangement joins TRBV28 to TRBJ1-5; tentatively, D is TRBD1 (6 bases). With 3 bases removed from V and 6 bases from J, the gap between germline ends came to 18 bases. This CDR3 region has 16 residues. CDR1 is MDHEN, CDR2 SYDVKM, per germline. The DNA of the CDR3 is TGTGCCAGCAGTTTCTCCCCCAGGGGAGGAGGTCAGCCCCAGCATTTT. It translates to CASSFSPRGGGQPQHF.

This clonotype occurred many times. J is TRBJ1-2 and V is TRBV5-1; D is ambiguous. This CDR3 is built from 14 residues. The V gene's germline CDR1 is SGHRS and CDR2 YFSETQ. V dropped 0 bases and J dropped 4 bases, with 10 bases sitting between them. CDR3 residues: CASSLEAAFYGYTF. In DNA, the CDR3 is TGCGCCAGCAGCTTGGAAGCCGCCTTCTATGGCTACACCTTC.

Only a few counts were recorded for this clonotype. CDR3 DNA: TGTGCCAGCAGTTATAACACCGGGACAGACGGTGGCTACACCTTC. Its translation is CASSYNTGTDGGYTF. The chain carries TRBV6-2 or TRBV6-3 and TRBJ1-2; 7 nucleotides match TRBD1. Losses at the gene ends were 3 bases for V and 7 bases for J; bases not matched to a gene: 11. The CDR3 loop spans 15 amino acids. Per germline, CDR1 MNHEY and CDR2 SVGEGT.

The rearrangement uses TRBV29-1 and TRBJ2-1; D unresolved. This CDR3 contains 12 residues. Germline CDR1 is SQVTM and CDR2 is ANQGSEA. Trimming removed 0 bases from V and 4 bases from J, with 4 bases in between. Here the CDR3 reads CSVEEQYNEQFF. CDR3 nucleotide sequence: TGCAGCGTTGAAGAACAGTACAATGAGCAGTTCTTC.